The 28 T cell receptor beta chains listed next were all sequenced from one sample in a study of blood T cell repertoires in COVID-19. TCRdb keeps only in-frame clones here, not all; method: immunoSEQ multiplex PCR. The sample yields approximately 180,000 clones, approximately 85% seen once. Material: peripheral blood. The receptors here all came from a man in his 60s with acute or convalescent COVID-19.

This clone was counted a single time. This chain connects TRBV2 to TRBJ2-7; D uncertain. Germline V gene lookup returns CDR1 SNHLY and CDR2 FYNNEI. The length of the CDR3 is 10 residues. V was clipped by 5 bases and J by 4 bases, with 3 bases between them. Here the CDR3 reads CASSIYEQYF. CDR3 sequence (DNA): TGTGCCAGCAGTATATACGAGCAGTACTTC.

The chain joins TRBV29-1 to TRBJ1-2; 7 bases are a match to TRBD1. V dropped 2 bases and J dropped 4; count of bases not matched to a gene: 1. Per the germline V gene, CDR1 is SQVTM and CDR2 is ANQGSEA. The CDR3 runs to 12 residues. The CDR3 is CSVERTGYGYTF. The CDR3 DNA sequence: TGCAGCGTTGAACGGACAGGCTATGGCTACACCTTC.

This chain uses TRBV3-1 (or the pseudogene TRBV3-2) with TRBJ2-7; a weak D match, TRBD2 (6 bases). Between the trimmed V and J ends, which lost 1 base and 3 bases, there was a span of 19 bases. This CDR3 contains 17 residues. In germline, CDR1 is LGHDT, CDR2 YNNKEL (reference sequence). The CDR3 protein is CASSQGLGTRRNYEQYF. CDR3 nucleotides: TGTGCCAGCAGCCAAGGGTTAGGGACTCGACGGAACTACGAGCAGTACTTC.

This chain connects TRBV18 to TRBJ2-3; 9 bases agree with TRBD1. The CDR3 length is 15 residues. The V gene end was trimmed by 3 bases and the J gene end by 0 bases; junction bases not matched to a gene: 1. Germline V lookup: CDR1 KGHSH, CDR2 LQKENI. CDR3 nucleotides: TGTGCCAGCTCACCGGGACAGGGAAGCACAGATACGCAGTATTTT. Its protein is CASSPGQGSTDTQYF.

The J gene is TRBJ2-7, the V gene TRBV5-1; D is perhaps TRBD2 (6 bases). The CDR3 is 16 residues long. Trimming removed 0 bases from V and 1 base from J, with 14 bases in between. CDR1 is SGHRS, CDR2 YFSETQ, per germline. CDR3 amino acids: CASSLGGRLVSYEQYF. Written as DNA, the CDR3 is TGCGCCAGCAGCTTGGGTGGACGACTAGTTTCCTACGAGCAGTACTTC. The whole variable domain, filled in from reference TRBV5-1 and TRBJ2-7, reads KAGVTQTPRYLIKTRGQQVTLSCSPISGHRSVSWYQQTPGQGLQFLFEYFSETQRNKGNFPGRFSGRQFSNSRSEMNVSTLELGDSALYLCASSLGGRLVSYEQYFGPGTRLTVT.

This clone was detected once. The CDR3 loop reads CASSHPDRGGQPQHF. In nucleotides, the CDR3 is TGTGCCAGCAGTCACCCAGACAGGGGGGGTCAGCCCCAGCATTTT. The chain uses TRBV6-2 or TRBV6-3 and TRBJ1-5; 9 bases are shared with TRBD1. The CDR3 runs 15 residues. Germline V gene sequence: CDR1 MNHEY, CDR2 SVGEGT. The V segment lost 5 bases and the J segment 6 bases; nucleotides outside the gene matches: 8.

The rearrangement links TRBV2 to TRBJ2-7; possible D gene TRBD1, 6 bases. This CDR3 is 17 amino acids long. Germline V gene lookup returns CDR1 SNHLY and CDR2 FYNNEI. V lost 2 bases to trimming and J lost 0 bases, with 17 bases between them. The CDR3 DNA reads TGTGCCAGCAGTGAACAGGGGCAACTCTCCCTCTCCTACGAGCAGTACTTC. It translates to CASSEQGQLSLSYEQYF.

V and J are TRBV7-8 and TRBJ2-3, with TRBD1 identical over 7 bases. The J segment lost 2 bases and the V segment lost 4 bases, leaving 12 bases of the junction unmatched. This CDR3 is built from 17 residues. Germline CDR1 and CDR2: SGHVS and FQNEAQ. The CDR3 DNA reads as TGTGCCAGCAGCTCGATTTTCAGGGGGAAGGTCACAGATACGCAGTATTTT. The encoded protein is CASSSIFRGKVTDTQYF. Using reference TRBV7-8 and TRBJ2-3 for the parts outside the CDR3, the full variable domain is GAGVSQSPRYKVAKRGQDVALRCDPISGHVSLFWYQQALGQGPEFLTYFQNEAQLDKSGLPSDRFFAERPEGSVSTLKIQRTQQEDSAVYLCASSSIFRGKVTDTQYFGPGTRLTVL.

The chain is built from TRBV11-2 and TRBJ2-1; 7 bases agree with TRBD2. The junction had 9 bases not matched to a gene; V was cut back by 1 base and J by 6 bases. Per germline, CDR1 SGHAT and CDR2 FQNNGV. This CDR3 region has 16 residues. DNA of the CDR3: TGTGCCAGCAGCTTAGGACTAGGGAGGGTCAGCAATGAGCAGTTCTTC. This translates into CASSLGLGRVSNEQFF. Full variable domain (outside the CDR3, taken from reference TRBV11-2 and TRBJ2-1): EAGVAQSPRYKIIEKRQSVAFWCNPISGHATLYWYQQILGQGPKLLIQFQNNGVVDDSQLPKDRFSAERLKGVDSTLKIQPAKLEDSAVYLCASSLGLGRVSNEQFFGPGTRLTVL.

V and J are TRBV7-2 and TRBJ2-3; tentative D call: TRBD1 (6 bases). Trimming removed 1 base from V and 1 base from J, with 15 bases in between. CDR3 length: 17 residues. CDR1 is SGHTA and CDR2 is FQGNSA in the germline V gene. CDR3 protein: CASSLDTGTFRTDTQYF. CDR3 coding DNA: TGTGCCAGCAGCTTAGATACCGGGACATTTCGCACAGATACGCAGTATTTT.

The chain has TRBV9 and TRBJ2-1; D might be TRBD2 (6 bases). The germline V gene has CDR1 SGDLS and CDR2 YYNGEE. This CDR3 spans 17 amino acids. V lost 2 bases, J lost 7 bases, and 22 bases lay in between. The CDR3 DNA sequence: TGTGCCAGCAGCGTTTCCCCGAGTAGACTAGTTACGAATGAGCAGTTCTTC. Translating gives CASSVSPSRLVTNEQFF.

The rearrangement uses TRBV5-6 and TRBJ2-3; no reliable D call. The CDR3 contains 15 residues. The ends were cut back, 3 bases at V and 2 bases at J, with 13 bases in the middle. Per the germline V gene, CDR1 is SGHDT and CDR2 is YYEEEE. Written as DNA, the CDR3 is TGTGCCAGCAGCTCATCTTGGGCTTTCACAGATACGCAGTATTTT. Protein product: CASSSSWAFTDTQYF.

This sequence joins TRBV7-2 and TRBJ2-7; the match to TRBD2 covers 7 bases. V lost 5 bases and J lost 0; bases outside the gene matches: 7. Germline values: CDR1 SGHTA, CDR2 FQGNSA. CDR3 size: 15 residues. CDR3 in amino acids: CASSPLGGSSYEQYF. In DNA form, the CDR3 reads TGTGCCAGCAGCCCCTTGGGAGGGAGCTCCTACGAGCAGTACTTC.

CDR3 loop: CASSSSQASGNQPQHF. CDR3 DNA: TGTGCCAGCAGCTCTTCCCAGGCATCCGGCAATCAGCCCCAGCATTTT. The V gene is TRBV5-6, the J gene TRBJ1-5; no definite D call. Germline loops: CDR1 SGHDT, CDR2 YYEEEE. The CDR3 loop spans 16 amino acids. Trimming stripped 3 bases from V and 2 bases from J, with 15 bases between.

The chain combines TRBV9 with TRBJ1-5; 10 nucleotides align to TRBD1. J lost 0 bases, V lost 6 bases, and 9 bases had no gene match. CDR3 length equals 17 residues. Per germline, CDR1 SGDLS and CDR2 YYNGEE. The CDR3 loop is CASMTGGRTYSNQPQHF. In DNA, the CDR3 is TGTGCCAGCATGACAGGGGGCCGAACCTATAGCAATCAGCCCCAGCATTTT.

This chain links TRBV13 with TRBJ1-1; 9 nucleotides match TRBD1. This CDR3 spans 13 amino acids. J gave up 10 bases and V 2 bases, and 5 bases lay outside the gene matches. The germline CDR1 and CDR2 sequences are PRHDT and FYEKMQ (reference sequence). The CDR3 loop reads CASSLRQGDRAFF. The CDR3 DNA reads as TGTGCCAGCAGCTTAAGACAGGGGGATCGAGCTTTCTTT.

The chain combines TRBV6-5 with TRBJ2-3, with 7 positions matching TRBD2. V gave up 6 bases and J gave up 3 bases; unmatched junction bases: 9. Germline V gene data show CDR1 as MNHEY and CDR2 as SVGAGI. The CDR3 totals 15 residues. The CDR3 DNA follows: TGTGCCAGCAGGAGGCGGGGAGGGATGACAGATACGCAGTATTTT. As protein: CASRRRGGMTDTQYF.

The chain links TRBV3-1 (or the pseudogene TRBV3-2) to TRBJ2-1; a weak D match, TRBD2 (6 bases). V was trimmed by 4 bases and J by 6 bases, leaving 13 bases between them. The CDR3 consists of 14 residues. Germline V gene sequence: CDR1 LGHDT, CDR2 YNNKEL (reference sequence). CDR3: CASSPRVGGNEQFF. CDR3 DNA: TGTGCCAGCAGCCCCCGAGTGGGGGGCAATGAGCAGTTCTTC.

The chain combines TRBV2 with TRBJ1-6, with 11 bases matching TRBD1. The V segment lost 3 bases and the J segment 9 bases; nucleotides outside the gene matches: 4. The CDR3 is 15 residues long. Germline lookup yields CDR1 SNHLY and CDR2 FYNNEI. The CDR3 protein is CASSEGQGEVSPLHF. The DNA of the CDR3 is TGTGCCAGCAGTGAGGGACAGGGGGAAGTTTCACCCCTCCACTTT.

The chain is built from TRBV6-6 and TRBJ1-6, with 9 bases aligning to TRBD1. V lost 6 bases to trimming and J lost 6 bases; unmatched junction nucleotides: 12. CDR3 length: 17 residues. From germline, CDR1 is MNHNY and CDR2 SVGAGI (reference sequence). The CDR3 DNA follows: TGTGCCAGCAGGCGAAGCGGCACAGGGGGCTTTAATTCACCCCTCCACTTT. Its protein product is CASRRSGTGGFNSPLHF.

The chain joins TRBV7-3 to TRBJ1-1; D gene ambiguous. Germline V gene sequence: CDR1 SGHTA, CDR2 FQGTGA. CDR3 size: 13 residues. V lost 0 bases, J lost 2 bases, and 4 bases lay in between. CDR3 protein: CASSLTYNTEAFF. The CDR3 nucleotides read TGTGCCAGCAGCTTAACGTATAACACTGAAGCTTTCTTT.

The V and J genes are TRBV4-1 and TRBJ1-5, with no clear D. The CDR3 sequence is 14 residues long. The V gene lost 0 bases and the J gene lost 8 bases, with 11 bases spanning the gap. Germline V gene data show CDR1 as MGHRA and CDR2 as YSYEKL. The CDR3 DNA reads TGCGCCAGCAGCCAAGATCGGGGTGCGGAGCCCCAGCATTTT. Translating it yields CASSQDRGAEPQHF.

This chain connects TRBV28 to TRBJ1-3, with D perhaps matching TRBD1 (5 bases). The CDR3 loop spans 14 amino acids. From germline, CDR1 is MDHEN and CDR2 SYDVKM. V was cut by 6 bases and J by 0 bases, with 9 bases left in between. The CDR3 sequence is CASRTGLSGNTIYF. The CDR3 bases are TGTGCCAGCAGAACAGGCCTCTCTGGAAACACCATATATTTT.

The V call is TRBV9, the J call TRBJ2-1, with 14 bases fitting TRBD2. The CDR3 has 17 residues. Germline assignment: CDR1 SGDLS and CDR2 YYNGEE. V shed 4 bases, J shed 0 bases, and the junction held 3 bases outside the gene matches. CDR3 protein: CASSLTSGGDSYNEQFF. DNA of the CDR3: TGTGCCAGCAGCCTGACTAGCGGGGGGGACTCCTACAATGAGCAGTTCTTC.

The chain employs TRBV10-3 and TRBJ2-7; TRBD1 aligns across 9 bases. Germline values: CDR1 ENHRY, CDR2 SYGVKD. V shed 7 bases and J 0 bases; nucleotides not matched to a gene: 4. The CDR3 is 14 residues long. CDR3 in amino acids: CAITRDRASYEQYF. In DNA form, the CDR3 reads TGTGCCATCACCCGGGACAGGGCCTCCTACGAGCAGTACTTC.

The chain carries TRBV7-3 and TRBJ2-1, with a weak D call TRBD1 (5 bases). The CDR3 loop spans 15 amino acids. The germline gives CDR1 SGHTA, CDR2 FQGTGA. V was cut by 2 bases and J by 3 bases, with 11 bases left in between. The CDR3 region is CASSLGASHYNEQFF. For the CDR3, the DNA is TGTGCCAGCAGCTTAGGGGCTTCCCACTACAATGAGCAGTTCTTC.

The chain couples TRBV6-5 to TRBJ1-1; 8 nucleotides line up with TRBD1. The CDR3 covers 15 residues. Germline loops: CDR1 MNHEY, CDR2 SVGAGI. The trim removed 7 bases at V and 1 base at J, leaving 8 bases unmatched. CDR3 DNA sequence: TGTGCCAGCAATGCAGGGGGCCGGGGGAACACTGAAGCTTTCTTT. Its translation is CASNAGGRGNTEAFF.

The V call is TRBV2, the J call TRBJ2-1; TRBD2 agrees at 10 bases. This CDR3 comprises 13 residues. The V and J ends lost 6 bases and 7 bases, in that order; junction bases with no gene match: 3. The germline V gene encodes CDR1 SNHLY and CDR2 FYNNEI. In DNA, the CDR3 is TGTGCCAGCAGACGGACTAGCGGAAATGAGCAGTTCTTC. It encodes CASRRTSGNEQFF. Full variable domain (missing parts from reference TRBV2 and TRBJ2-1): EPEVTQTPSHQVTQMGQEVILRCVPISNHLYFYWYRQILGQKVEFLVSFYNNEISEKSEIFDDQFSVERPDGSNFTLKIRSTKLEDSAMYFCASRRTSGNEQFFGPGTRLTVL.